The 5 T cell receptor beta chains reported below all come from one sample, sequenced in a study of blood T cell repertoires in COVID-19. Sequenced by immunoSEQ multiplex PCR; TCRdb stores in-frame clones only, minus some. Of 150,000 or so clones in the sample, 70% to 85% were seen once. The source material was peripheral blood. The receptors were sampled from a woman older than 75 with acute or convalescent COVID-19.

This chain uses TRBV10-3 with TRBJ2-2; 10 positions agree with TRBD1. Trimming took 5 bases from V and 7 from J; bases not matched to a gene: 4. Germline values: CDR1 ENHRY, CDR2 SYGVKD. The length of the CDR3 is 14 residues. CDR3 region: CAISPGQGIGELFF. The CDR3 DNA follows: TGTGCCATCAGTCCGGGACAGGGGATCGGGGAGCTGTTTTTT.

V is TRBV7-7 and J is TRBJ2-5; 7 nucleotides agree with TRBD1. Germline lookup yields CDR1 SSHAT and CDR2 FNYEAQ (reference sequence). J gave up 3 bases and V 5 bases, and 3 bases lay outside the gene matches. This CDR3 has 13 amino acids. The CDR3 reads CASSPGQEETQYF. In DNA form, the CDR3 reads TGTGCCAGCAGCCCAGGACAGGAAGAGACCCAGTACTTC.

The J gene is TRBJ1-6, the V gene TRBV30, with D possibly TRBD1 on 5 matching bases. Trimming removed 8 bases at V and 7 bases at J, with 21 bases between. This CDR3 contains 15 residues. Germline V gene data show CDR1 as GTSNPN and CDR2 as SVGIG (reference sequence). The CDR3 region has the DNA TGTGCCGGACAAGGCCGGGTCGATCTGAATTCACCCCTCCACTTT. This codes for CAGQGRVDLNSPLHF.

The rearrangement links TRBV5-8 to TRBJ1-5; a possible D gene is TRBD1 (5 bases). Between the trimmed V and J ends, which lost 0 bases and 5 bases, there was a span of 12 bases. CDR3 length: 15 residues. Per the germline V gene, CDR1 is SGHTS and CDR2 is YDEGEE. This chain's CDR3 is CASSLGGSLHQPQHF. CDR3 bases: TGTGCCAGCAGCTTGGGGGGCAGTCTTCATCAGCCCCAGCATTTT. The variable domain in full, with the rest retrieved from reference TRBV5-8 and TRBJ1-5, is EAGVTQSPTHLIKTRGQQATLRCSPISGHTSVYWYQQALGLGLQFLLWYDEGEERNRGNFPPRFSGRQFPNYSSELNVNALELEDSALYLCASSLGGSLHQPQHFGDGTRLSIL.

The rearrangement links TRBV2 to TRBJ1-1, with 8 bases matching TRBD1. V shed 6 bases, J shed 10 bases, and the junction held 10 bases outside the gene matches. The V gene's germline CDR1 is SNHLY and CDR2 FYNNEI. This CDR3 has 13 amino acids. CDR3 DNA: TGTGCCAGCAGGATCCAGGGGGCTAGAGGAGCTTTCTTT. Translating it yields CASRIQGARGAFF.